The rows below give T cell receptor beta chains drawn from one sample of a study of T-cell memory formation after mild COVID-19. TCRdb processed the 5' RACE reads anew with MiXCR; each CDR3 protein has one entry. Of under 300,000 distinct CDR3 sequences listed, roughly 17% were seen once; the top ten hold roughly 23%. Specimen: PBMCs or a T cell subset sorted from them (not recorded which). The receptors here all came from a man aged 18 to 30 who had mild COVID-19 (a few samples of this study predate the infection). Cell type and time point are not known. Each CDR3 is given with its conserved first and last residue. Each record gives: clone size, D gene, V gene, J gene, CDR3 DNA, CDR3 protein. D genes are given only for firm matches. Clone size appears in some rows only: once, few, many, or a class for an expanded clone.

clone size: -; D gene: -; V gene: TRBV5-1; J gene: TRBJ1-1; CDR3 DNA: TGCGCCAGCAGCTTAGGACCGGCCATGAACACTGAAGCTTTCTTT; CDR3 protein: CASSLGPAMNTEAFF
clone size: few; D gene: -; V gene: TRBV12-3/TRBV12-4; J gene: TRBJ2-7; CDR3 DNA: TGTGCCAGCCGACGGGCTAGCGACTCCTACGAGCAGTACTTC; CDR3 protein: CASRRASDSYEQYF
clone size: -; D gene: TRBD1; V gene: TRBV27; J gene: TRBJ2-2; CDR3 DNA: TGTGCCAGCAGTTCTCGTCCCGGGACAGGGGTTTCCGGGGAGCTGTTTTTT; CDR3 protein: CASSSRPGTGVSGELFF
clone size: -; D gene: -; V gene: TRBV3-1; J gene: TRBJ2-3; CDR3 DNA: TGTGCCAGCAGCCGCCTCAAGACCCCGCCGGATACGCAGTATTTT; CDR3 protein: CASSRLKTPPDTQYF
clone size: -; D gene: -; V gene: TRBV6-6; J gene: TRBJ1-2; CDR3 DNA: TGTGCCAGCAGTCCCGGGGACATGTTTAGCTACACCTTC; CDR3 protein: CASSPGDMFSYTF
clone size: few; D gene: -; V gene: TRBV6-2/TRBV6-3; J gene: TRBJ1-1; CDR3 DNA: TGTGCCAGCAGCTCCGTCGGCAGGATTGAAGCTTTCTTT; CDR3 protein: CASSSVGRIEAFF
clone size: -; D gene: TRBD2; V gene: TRBV7-2; J gene: TRBJ2-1; CDR3 DNA: TGTGCCAGCACCTTTAGCGGGGGAGACCTCCACGATGAGCAGTTCTTC; CDR3 protein: CASTFSGGDLHDEQFF
clone size: few; D gene: -; V gene: TRBV5-6; J gene: TRBJ2-1; CDR3 DNA: TGTGCCAGCAGCCAGGACAACTACAATGAGCAGTTCTTC; CDR3 protein: CASSQDNYNEQFF
clone size: -; D gene: TRBD2; V gene: TRBV7-2; J gene: TRBJ2-1; CDR3 DNA: TGTGCCAGCAGCTCATCCGGACTAGCAAGTGAGCAGTTCTTC; CDR3 protein: CASSSSGLASEQFF
clone size: few; D gene: -; V gene: TRBV20-1; J gene: TRBJ1-2; CDR3 DNA: TGCAGTGCGAAACAGGCGATAGCTAACTATGGCTACACCTTC; CDR3 protein: CSAKQAIANYGYTF
clone size: -; D gene: TRBD1; V gene: TRBV6-5; J gene: TRBJ1-2; CDR3 DNA: TGTGCCAGCAGTTACTCGGACAGGCATAACTATGGCTACACCTTC; CDR3 protein: CASSYSDRHNYGYTF
clone size: -; D gene: -; V gene: TRBV7-8; J gene: TRBJ1-5; CDR3 DNA: TGTGCCAGCAGCTTAGCGCAGTCGAGTCAGCCCCAGCATTTT; CDR3 protein: CASSLAQSSQPQHF
clone size: -; D gene: TRBD1; V gene: TRBV27; J gene: TRBJ2-7; CDR3 DNA: TGTGCCAGCAGGACCGGGACAGGGGGCCATCAAAGACAGTACTTC; CDR3 protein: CASRTGTGGHQRQYF
clone size: few; D gene: TRBD1; V gene: TRBV6-1; J gene: TRBJ2-2; CDR3 DNA: TGTGCCAGCAAGGGGTTGGGACAGCTCACCGGGGAGCTGTTTTTT; CDR3 protein: CASKGLGQLTGELFF
clone size: few; D gene: TRBD1; V gene: TRBV11-3; J gene: TRBJ2-2; CDR3 DNA: TGTGCCAGCAGCAGACAGGGGTCCGGGGAGCTGTTTTTT; CDR3 protein: CASSRQGSGELFF
clone size: few; D gene: TRBD2; V gene: TRBV6-2/TRBV6-3; J gene: TRBJ2-1; CDR3 DNA: TGTGCCAGCATTCGCGGGGGGGCGGACAATGAGCAGTTCTTC; CDR3 protein: CASIRGGADNEQFF
clone size: few; D gene: TRBD1; V gene: TRBV7-2; J gene: TRBJ2-3; CDR3 DNA: TGTGCCAGCAGCTTGCGGACAGGAGGCACAGATACGCAGTATTTT; CDR3 protein: CASSLRTGGTDTQYF
clone size: many; D gene: TRBD2; V gene: TRBV7-2; J gene: TRBJ2-3; CDR3 DNA: TGTGCCAGCAGCTTAGTTGGGACTAGCTACACAGATACGCAGTATTTT; CDR3 protein: CASSLVGTSYTDTQYF
clone size: few; D gene: -; V gene: TRBV6-2/TRBV6-3; J gene: TRBJ2-7; CDR3 DNA: TGTGCCAGCAGTTACTCCCTTTTCTACGAGCAGTACTTC; CDR3 protein: CASSYSLFYEQYF
clone size: few; D gene: TRBD1; V gene: TRBV6-2/TRBV6-3; J gene: TRBJ2-5; CDR3 DNA: TGTGCCAGCAGTTACTTCCCCTGGGACAGCTATCAAGAGACCCAGTACTTC; CDR3 protein: CASSYFPWDSYQETQYF
clone size: -; D gene: -; V gene: TRBV30; J gene: TRBJ2-3; CDR3 DNA: TGTGCCTCACCCGGCGGATCTAGCACAGATACGCAGTATTTT; CDR3 protein: CASPGGSSTDTQYF
clone size: -; D gene: -; V gene: TRBV4-3; J gene: TRBJ2-3; CDR3 DNA: TGCGCCAGCAGCCAAGTCCTGACCGGGACGGCTAGCACAGATACGCAGTATTTT; CDR3 protein: CASSQVLTGTASTDTQYF
clone size: -; D gene: -; V gene: TRBV9; J gene: TRBJ1-2; CDR3 DNA: TGTGCCAGCAGCGTAGGGGTGGCGAGCGAGGGGGGCTACACCTTC; CDR3 protein: CASSVGVASEGGYTF
clone size: -; D gene: -; V gene: TRBV4-3; J gene: TRBJ1-2; CDR3 DNA: TGCGCCAGCAGCCAAGATAGAAGCCGAGGTTACTATGGCTACACCTTC; CDR3 protein: CASSQDRSRGYYGYTF
clone size: few; D gene: -; V gene: TRBV9; J gene: TRBJ1-6; CDR3 DNA: TGTGCCAGCAGCGTAGAAGGGGGCTATAATTCACCCCTCCACTTT; CDR3 protein: CASSVEGGYNSPLHF
clone size: -; D gene: -; V gene: TRBV7-9; J gene: TRBJ1-6; CDR3 DNA: TGTGCCAGCAGCTTAGCGGGATCCTATAATTCACCCCTCCACTTT; CDR3 protein: CASSLAGSYNSPLHF
clone size: -; D gene: -; V gene: TRBV6-2/TRBV6-3; J gene: TRBJ1-1; CDR3 DNA: TGTGCCAGCACCCTAACTTCCACGGGTAACACTGAAGCTTTCTTT; CDR3 protein: CASTLTSTGNTEAFF
clone size: -; D gene: -; V gene: TRBV20-1; J gene: TRBJ2-7; CDR3 DNA: TGCAGTGCTAGAGTGGCCGGGAACTACGAGCAGTACTTC; CDR3 protein: CSARVAGNYEQYF
clone size: few; D gene: -; V gene: TRBV11-2; J gene: TRBJ1-5; CDR3 DNA: TGTGCCAGCAGCCCCCGGCATTTT; CDR3 protein: CASSPRHF
clone size: -; D gene: -; V gene: TRBV12-3/TRBV12-4; J gene: TRBJ2-5; CDR3 DNA: TGTGCCAGCAGTTTCCAAGCGAGGGAGACCCAGTACTTC; CDR3 protein: CASSFQARETQYF
clone size: few; D gene: -; V gene: TRBV7-6; J gene: TRBJ1-1; CDR3 DNA: TGTGCCAGCAGCTTAAGTCAGGACACTGAAGCTTTCTTT; CDR3 protein: CASSLSQDTEAFF
clone size: -; D gene: TRBD2; V gene: TRBV19; J gene: TRBJ2-5; CDR3 DNA: TGTGCCAGTAGGGGCGGGGGGGCCTCCGAGACCCAGTACTTC; CDR3 protein: CASRGGGASETQYF
clone size: many; D gene: -; V gene: TRBV9; J gene: TRBJ2-3; CDR3 DNA: TGTGCCAGCTCTTGGGGATCCAGCACAGATACGCAGTATTTT; CDR3 protein: CASSWGSSTDTQYF
clone size: -; D gene: -; V gene: TRBV7-9; J gene: TRBJ1-5; CDR3 DNA: TGTGCCAGCAGCCACGGTACCCAGCCCCAGCATTTT; CDR3 protein: CASSHGTQPQHF
clone size: few; D gene: -; V gene: TRBV5-1; J gene: TRBJ1-1; CDR3 DNA: TGCGCCAGCAGCCCCTCGGGGAAGGGGGCTGAAGCTTTCTTT; CDR3 protein: CASSPSGKGAEAFF
clone size: -; D gene: -; V gene: TRBV7-6; J gene: TRBJ1-1; CDR3 DNA: TGTGCCAGCCGCAGGGCTATGAACACTGAAGCTTTCTTT; CDR3 protein: CASRRAMNTEAFF
clone size: -; D gene: -; V gene: TRBV19; J gene: TRBJ2-3; CDR3 DNA: TGTGCCAGTAGTATAAATCGGGGGGCTAGCACAGATACGCAGTATTTT; CDR3 protein: CASSINRGASTDTQYF
clone size: -; D gene: TRBD2; V gene: TRBV4-2; J gene: TRBJ2-1; CDR3 DNA: TGTGCCAGCAGCCGACTAGCGGGGCCCTCCTCCTACAATGAGCAGTTCTTC; CDR3 protein: CASSRLAGPSSYNEQFF
clone size: -; D gene: -; V gene: TRBV6-5; J gene: TRBJ1-5; CDR3 DNA: TGTGCCAGCAGTTACACTAACAGGGTGGGCAATCAGCCCCAGCATTTT; CDR3 protein: CASSYTNRVGNQPQHF
clone size: few; D gene: -; V gene: TRBV25-1; J gene: TRBJ2-2; CDR3 DNA: TGTGCCAGCAGTGAAGGGCTAGTTGGTGTTTCTTACACCGGGGAGCTGTTTTTT; CDR3 protein: CASSEGLVGVSYTGELFF
clone size: -; D gene: -; V gene: TRBV7-2; J gene: TRBJ1-2; CDR3 DNA: TGTGCCAGCGGCTTTGGGTTTGGCTACACCTTC; CDR3 protein: CASGFGFGYTF
clone size: few; D gene: -; V gene: TRBV7-3; J gene: TRBJ2-6; CDR3 DNA: TGTGCCTGCGGGTCTGGCAGGGGTAATCCTGGGGCCAACGTCCTGACTTTC; CDR3 protein: CACGSGRGNPGANVLTF
clone size: few; D gene: -; V gene: TRBV9; J gene: TRBJ1-1; CDR3 DNA: TGTGCCAGCAGCGTACGGGGGGAGAGCACTGAAGCTTTCTTT; CDR3 protein: CASSVRGESTEAFF
clone size: -; D gene: TRBD1; V gene: TRBV7-2; J gene: TRBJ1-5; CDR3 DNA: TGTGCCAGCAGCTTACAGGGGGGGATCAGTCAGCCCCAGCATTTT; CDR3 protein: CASSLQGGISQPQHF
clone size: -; D gene: TRBD1; V gene: TRBV11-2; J gene: TRBJ1-1; CDR3 DNA: TGTGCCAGCAGCCCAAAGGCAGGGGGGGTTGGCGCTGAAGCTTTCTTT; CDR3 protein: CASSPKAGGVGAEAFF
clone size: -; D gene: TRBD1; V gene: TRBV9; J gene: TRBJ1-6; CDR3 DNA: TGTGCCAGCAGCTTGGCCGGGACAGGAGACTATAATTCACCCCTCCACTTT; CDR3 protein: CASSLAGTGDYNSPLHF
clone size: -; D gene: -; V gene: TRBV24-1; J gene: TRBJ2-1; CDR3 DNA: TGTGCCACCAGTGATTCAGGGCGTTACAATGAGCAGTTCTTC; CDR3 protein: CATSDSGRYNEQFF
clone size: once; D gene: -; V gene: TRBV29-1; J gene: TRBJ2-6; CDR3 DNA: TGCAGCGAAGGGGACGGGCTCTCTGGGGCCAACGTCCTGACTTTC; CDR3 protein: CSEGDGLSGANVLTF
clone size: few; D gene: TRBD1; V gene: TRBV6-5; J gene: TRBJ1-6; CDR3 DNA: TGTGCCAGCAGTCGCCGACAGGGGCTGTATAATTCACCCCTCCACTTT; CDR3 protein: CASSRRQGLYNSPLHF
clone size: few; D gene: TRBD2; V gene: TRBV20-1; J gene: TRBJ2-4; CDR3 DNA: TGCAGTGCTAGAGGACTAGCGGGGGACAAAAACATTCAGTACTTC; CDR3 protein: CSARGLAGDKNIQYF